This section outlines one T cell receptor beta chain sequence together with its context. Its antigen specificity is not known. The input lacks base qualities; no much larger clone sits a single base away. In the same sample, other DNA sequences code for this CDR3. This record belongs to a study of blood T cell repertoires in COVID-19 (dated by TCRdb to the early 2020s). Regarding the complete study: The collaborator samples originated in the United States, Italy and Spain and spanned the acute and convalescent phases of COVID-19. The samples were drawn from two sources: the first 160 participants of the ongoing ImmuneRACE study, and 1,254 subjects contributed by 6 global collaborators. Deeply sampled blood TCRbeta repertoires from subjects exposed to, actively infected with, or recovered from COVID-19 were included in the dataset. The repertoires were released in a freely available public database intended as a resource for research on the immune response to SARS-CoV-2. Where available, HLA class I and class II types were obtained from metadata supplied by the sample provider rather than from assay-based typing. The sample metadata nearly always contained a de-identified subject ID, COVID-19 status, age in years and sex. The material from the prospective study consisted of cDNA or gDNA derived from T cells, B-cell-depleted T cells, or PBMCs.

The CDR3 measures 15 amino acids from cysteine to phenylalanine. The read is trimmed to its CDR3 DNA, 45 bases read in frame from base 1. CDR1 and CDR2, looked up from the germline V gene, are MNHEY and SVGAGI. Trimming at the junction amounts to 0 bases on V and 1 base on J, and the germline ends lie 9 bases apart. Enrolling through a virtual design, the prospective study's participants ranged in age from roughly 18 to 90 years and lived across 24 United States geographic areas. Cohort assignment in the prospective study relied on participant-reported clinical history from a screening survey and a study questionnaire. For ImmuneRACE Cohort 3, a participant was defined as recovered based on two consecutive negative NP/OP PCR tests, clearance by a healthcare professional, or resolution of symptoms. Mobile phlebotomists in the prospective study collected whole blood, serum and a nasopharyngeal or oropharyngeal swab from every participant. Additional blood draws and questionnaires over an approximately 2-month period could optionally be provided by prospective study participants. Prospective study blood samples were shipped either frozen or at room temperature before DNA extraction.

The immunoSEQ Assay, a bias-controlled multiplex PCR, was used to amplify TCRbeta CDR3 regions from genomic DNA. The source study handled its data this way. Within the assay, amplification of reference gene primers was used to estimate how many nucleated cells each sample contained. To quantify the absolute abundance of each unique TCRbeta CDR3 rearrangement, sequence reads were collapsed and filtered. For each sample, productive Simpson clonality was calculated by taking the square root of Simpson's diversity index across productive rearrangements. The table was pulled from immuneACCESS by TCRdb, which kept in-frame rearrangements only. Such tables lose some clones; where checked, under half of the loss comes from unresolved V genes, and the rest has no known cause. The D gene and trimming were derived from the DNA, and the V and J assignments and clone size from that table. For this sample there are a few hundred thousand clones; roughly 89% appear just once. The top ten clonotypes cover roughly 3.7% of the sample.

Broader findings and caveats from the paper: The amount of clinical and demographic metadata varied by source and participant and was provided uncurated.

The TCR was taken from a woman in her thirties who had recovered from COVID-19. The sample consisted of PBMCs or T cells enriched from blood (not recorded which). The chain was built from TRBV6-5 and TRBJ1-1; matching of 5 bases hints at TRBD1 as the D gene. The CDR3 loop reads CASSYSGQGNTEAFF. The nucleotides read TGTGCCAGCAGTTACTCCGGCCAGGGGAACACTGAAGCTTTCTTT.